This T cell receptor beta chain was captured by sequencing in a study of T cell clonality in common variable immunodeficiency. Findings and limits, study-wide: Links between repertoire features and CVID complications were heterogeneity-limited. Reportedly, TCR beta sequences from common variable immunodeficiency showed fewer deletions and N-nucleotide insertions.

This clone was observed a few times. The antigen remains unidentified. The DNA ends 3 residues before the CDR3 does, and the rest of the CDR3 is filled in from the germline J gene. Sequencing used immunoSEQ multiplex PCR; TCRdb keeps in-frame clones, though not all of them. This sample carries roughly 52,000 clones, none of them present only once. CDR1 is GTSNPN and CDR2 is SVGIG in the germline V gene (reference sequence). The CDR3 runs to 13 residues. V lost 5 bases, J lost 5 bases, and 13 bases lay in between. Sequencing input: peripheral blood mononuclear cells. J is TRBJ1-5 and V is TRBV30; D is ambiguous. The sequence was obtained from a person between 18 and 70 years old in good health. CDR3 in amino acids: CAWGSPADQPQHF. The part of the CDR3 DNA that was read is TGTGCCTGGGGCTCCCCAGCGGATCAGCCC.